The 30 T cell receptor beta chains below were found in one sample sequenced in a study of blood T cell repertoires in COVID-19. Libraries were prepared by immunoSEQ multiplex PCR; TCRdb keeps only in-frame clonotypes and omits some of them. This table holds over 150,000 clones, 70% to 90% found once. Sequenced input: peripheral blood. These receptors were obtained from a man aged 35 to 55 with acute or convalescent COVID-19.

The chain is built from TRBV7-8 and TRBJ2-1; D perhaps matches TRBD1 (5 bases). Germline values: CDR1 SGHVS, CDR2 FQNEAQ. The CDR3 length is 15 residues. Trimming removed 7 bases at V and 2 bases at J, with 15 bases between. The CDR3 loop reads CASTPTGAPYNEQFF. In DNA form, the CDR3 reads TGTGCCAGCACCCCGACTGGGGCCCCCTACAATGAGCAGTTCTTC.

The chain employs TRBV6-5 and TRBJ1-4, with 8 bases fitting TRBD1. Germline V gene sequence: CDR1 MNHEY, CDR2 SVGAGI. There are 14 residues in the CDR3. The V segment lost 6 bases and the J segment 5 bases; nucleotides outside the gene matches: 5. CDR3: CASSRWTGNEKLFF. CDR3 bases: TGTGCCAGCAGCCGTTGGACAGGGAATGAAAAACTGTTTTTT.

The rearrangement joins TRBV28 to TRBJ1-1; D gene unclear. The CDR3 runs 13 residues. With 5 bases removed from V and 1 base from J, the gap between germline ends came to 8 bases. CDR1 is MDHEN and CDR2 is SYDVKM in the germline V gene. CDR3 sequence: CASSPQRNTEAFF. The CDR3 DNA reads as TGTGCCAGCAGTCCACAGAGGAACACTGAAGCTTTCTTT.

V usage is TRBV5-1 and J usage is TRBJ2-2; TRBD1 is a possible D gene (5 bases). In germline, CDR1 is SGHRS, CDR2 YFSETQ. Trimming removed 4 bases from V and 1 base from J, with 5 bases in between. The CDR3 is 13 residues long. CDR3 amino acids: CASSTGNTGELFF. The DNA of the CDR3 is TGCGCCAGCAGCACAGGGAACACCGGGGAGCTGTTTTTT.

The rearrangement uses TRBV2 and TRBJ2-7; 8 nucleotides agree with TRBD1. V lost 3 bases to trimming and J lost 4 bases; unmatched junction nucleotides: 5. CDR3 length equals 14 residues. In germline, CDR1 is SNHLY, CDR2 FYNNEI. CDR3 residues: CASSDGQGNYEQYF. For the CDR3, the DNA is TGTGCCAGCAGTGACGGACAGGGCAATTACGAGCAGTACTTC.

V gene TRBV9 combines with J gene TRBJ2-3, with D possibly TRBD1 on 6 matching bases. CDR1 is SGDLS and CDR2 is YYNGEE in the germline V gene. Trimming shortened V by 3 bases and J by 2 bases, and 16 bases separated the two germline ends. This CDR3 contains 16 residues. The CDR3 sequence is CASSARTGTPTDTQYF. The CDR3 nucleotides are TGTGCCAGCAGCGCTAGAACCGGGACACCCACAGATACGCAGTATTTT.

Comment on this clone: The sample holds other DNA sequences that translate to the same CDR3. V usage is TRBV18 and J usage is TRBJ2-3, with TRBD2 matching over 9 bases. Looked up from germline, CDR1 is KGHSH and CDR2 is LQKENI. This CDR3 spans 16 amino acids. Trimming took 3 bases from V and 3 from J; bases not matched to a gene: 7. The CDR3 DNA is TGTGCCAGCTCACCTTTAGCGGGGGAATATACAGATACGCAGTATTTT. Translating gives CASSPLAGEYTDTQYF.

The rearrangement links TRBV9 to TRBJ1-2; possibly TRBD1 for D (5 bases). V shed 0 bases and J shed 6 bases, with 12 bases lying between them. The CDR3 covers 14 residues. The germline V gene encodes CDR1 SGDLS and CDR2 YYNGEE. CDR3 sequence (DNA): TGTGCCAGCAGCGTAGGAGGAGGGGCCCATGGCTACACCTTC. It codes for CASSVGGGAHGYTF. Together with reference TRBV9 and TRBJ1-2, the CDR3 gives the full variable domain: DSGVTQTPKHLITATGQRVTLRCSPRSGDLSVYWYQQSLDQGLQFLIQYYNGEERAKGNILERFSAQQFPDLHSELNLSSLELGDSALYFCASSVGGGAHGYTFGSGTRLTVV.

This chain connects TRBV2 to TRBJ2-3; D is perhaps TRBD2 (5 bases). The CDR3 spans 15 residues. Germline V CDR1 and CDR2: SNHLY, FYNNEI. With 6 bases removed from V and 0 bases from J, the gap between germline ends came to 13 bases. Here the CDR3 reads CASSQGLASTDTQYF. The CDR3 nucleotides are TGTGCCAGCAGCCAAGGACTTGCTAGCACAGATACGCAGTATTTT.

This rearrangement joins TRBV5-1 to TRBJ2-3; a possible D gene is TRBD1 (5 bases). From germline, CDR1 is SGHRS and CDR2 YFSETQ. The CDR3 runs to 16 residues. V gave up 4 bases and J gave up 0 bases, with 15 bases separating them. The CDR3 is CASSAQTATSTDTQYF. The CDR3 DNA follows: TGCGCCAGCAGCGCACAGACAGCGACTAGCACAGATACGCAGTATTTT.

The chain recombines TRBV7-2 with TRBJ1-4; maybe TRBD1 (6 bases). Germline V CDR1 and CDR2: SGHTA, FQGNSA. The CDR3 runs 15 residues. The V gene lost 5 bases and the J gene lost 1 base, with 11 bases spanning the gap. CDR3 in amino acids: CASSLLRGTNEKLFF. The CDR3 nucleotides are TGTGCCAGCAGCCTGCTCAGGGGAACTAATGAAAAACTGTTTTTT.

CDR3 bases: TGTGCCAGCAGCGGTAGACAGGGGAGCTACGAGCAGTACTTC. It encodes CASSGRQGSYEQYF. This chain joins TRBV9 and TRBJ2-7; 8 positions agree with TRBD1. The CDR3 covers 14 residues. After removal of 3 bases from V and 3 bases from J, the junction contained 5 bases not matched to a gene. Germline CDR1 and CDR2: SGDLS and YYNGEE. Using reference TRBV9 and TRBJ2-7 for the parts outside the CDR3, the full variable domain is DSGVTQTPKHLITATGQRVTLRCSPRSGDLSVYWYQQSLDQGLQFLIQYYNGEERAKGNILERFSAQQFPDLHSELNLSSLELGDSALYFCASSGRQGSYEQYFGPGTRLTVT.

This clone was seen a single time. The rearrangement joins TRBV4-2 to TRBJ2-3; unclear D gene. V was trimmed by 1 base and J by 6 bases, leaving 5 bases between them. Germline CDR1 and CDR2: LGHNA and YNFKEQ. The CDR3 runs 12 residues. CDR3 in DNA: TGTGCCAGCAGCCAAGGCGGTGATACGCAGTATTTT. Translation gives CASSQGGDTQYF.

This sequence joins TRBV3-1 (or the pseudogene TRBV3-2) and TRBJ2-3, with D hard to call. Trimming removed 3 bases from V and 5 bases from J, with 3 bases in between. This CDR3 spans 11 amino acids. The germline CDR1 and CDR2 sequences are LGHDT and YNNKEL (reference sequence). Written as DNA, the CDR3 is TGTGCCAGCAGCCACGGAGATACGCAGTATTTT. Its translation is CASSHGDTQYF.

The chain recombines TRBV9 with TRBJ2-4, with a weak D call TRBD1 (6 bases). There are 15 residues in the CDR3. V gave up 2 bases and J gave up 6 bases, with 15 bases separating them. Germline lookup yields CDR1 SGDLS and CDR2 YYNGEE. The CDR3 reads CASSVAGELGNIQYF. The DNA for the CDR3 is TGTGCCAGCAGCGTGGCAGGGGAGCTGGGAAACATTCAGTACTTC.

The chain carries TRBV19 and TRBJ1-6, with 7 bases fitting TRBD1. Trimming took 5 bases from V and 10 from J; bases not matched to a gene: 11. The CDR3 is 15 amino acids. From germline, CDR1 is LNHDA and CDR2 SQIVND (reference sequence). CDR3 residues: CASSAGTASYSPLHF. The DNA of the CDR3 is TGTGCCAGTAGTGCCGGGACAGCAAGCTACTCACCCCTCCACTTT.

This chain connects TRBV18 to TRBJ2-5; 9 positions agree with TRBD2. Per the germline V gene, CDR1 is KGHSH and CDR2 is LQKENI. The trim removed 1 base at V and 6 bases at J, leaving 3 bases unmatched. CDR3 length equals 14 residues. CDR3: CASSPLAGEQTQYF. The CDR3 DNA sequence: TGTGCCAGCTCACCACTAGCGGGGGAACAGACCCAGTACTTC.

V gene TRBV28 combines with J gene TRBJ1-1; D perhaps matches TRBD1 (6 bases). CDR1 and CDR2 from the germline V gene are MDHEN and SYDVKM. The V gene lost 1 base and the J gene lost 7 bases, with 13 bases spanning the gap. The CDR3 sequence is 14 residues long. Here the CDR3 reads CASSLFAGGGEAFF. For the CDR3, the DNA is TGTGCCAGCAGTTTATTTGCGGGGGGCGGTGAAGCTTTCTTT.

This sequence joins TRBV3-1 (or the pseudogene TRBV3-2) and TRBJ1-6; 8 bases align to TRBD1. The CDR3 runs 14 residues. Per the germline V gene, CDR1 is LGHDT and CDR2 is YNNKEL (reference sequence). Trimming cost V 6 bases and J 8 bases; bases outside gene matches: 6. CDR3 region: CASRRGTGDSPLHF. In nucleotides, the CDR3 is TGTGCCAGCAGAAGAGGGACAGGAGATTCACCCCTCCACTTT.

CDR3 sequence (DNA): TGTGCCAGCCTGACAGGGGGATCGGGGGAAAAACTGTTTTTT. Translating gives CASLTGGSGEKLFF. The chain links TRBV2 to TRBJ1-4, with TRBD1 matching over 9 bases. Germline values: CDR1 SNHLY, CDR2 FYNNEI. After removal of 8 bases from V and 8 bases from J, the junction contained 9 bases not matched to a gene. CDR3 length equals 14 residues.

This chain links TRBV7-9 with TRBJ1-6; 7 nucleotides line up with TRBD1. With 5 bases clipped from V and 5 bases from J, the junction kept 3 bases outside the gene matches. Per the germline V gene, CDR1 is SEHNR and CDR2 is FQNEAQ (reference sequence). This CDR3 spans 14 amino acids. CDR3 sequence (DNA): TGTGCCAGCAGCACGACAGGGAATAATTCACCCCTCCACTTT. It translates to CASSTTGNNSPLHF.

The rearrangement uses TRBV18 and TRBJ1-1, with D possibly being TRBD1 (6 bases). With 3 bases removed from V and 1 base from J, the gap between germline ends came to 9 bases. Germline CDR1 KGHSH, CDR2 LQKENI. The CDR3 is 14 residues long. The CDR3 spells CASSPLDRNTEAFF. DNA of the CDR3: TGTGCCAGCTCACCCCTGGACAGGAACACTGAAGCTTTCTTT.

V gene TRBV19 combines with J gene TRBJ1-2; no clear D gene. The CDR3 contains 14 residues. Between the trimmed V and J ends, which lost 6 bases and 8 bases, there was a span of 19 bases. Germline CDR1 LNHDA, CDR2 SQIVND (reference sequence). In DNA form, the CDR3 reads TGTGCCAGTAGCCAAAGTCGGATCGGGAGAGGCTACACCTTC. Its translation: CASSQSRIGRGYTF.

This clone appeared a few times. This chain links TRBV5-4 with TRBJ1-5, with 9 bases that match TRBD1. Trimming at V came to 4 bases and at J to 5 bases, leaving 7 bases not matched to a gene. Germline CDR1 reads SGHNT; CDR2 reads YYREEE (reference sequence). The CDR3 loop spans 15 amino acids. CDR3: CASSGGTGKDQPQHF. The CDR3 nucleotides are TGTGCCAGCAGCGGCGGGACAGGGAAGGATCAGCCCCAGCATTTT.

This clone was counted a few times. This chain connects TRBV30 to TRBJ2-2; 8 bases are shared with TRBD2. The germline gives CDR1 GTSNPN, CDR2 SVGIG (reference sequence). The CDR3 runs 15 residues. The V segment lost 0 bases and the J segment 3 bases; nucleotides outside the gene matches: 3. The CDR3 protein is CAWSVRGGYTGELFF. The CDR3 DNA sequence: TGTGCCTGGAGTGTACGGGGGGGGTACACCGGGGAGCTGTTTTTT.

The DNA of the CDR3 is TGTGCCAGCAGTTACTCGAGGTATTCGAACACTGAAGCTTTCTTT. Translating it yields CASSYSRYSNTEAFF. The V gene is TRBV6-5, the J gene TRBJ1-1; D not resolved. Trimming took off 0 bases at V and 1 base at J, with 9 bases between the two ends. The V gene's germline CDR1 is MNHEY and CDR2 SVGAGI. The CDR3 is made up of 15 amino acids.

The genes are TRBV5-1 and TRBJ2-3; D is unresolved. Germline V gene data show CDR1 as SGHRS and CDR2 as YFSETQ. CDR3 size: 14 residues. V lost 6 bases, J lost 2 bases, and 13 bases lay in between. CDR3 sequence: CASKAGANTDTQYF. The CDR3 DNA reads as TGCGCCAGCAAAGCCGGTGCCAACACAGATACGCAGTATTTT.

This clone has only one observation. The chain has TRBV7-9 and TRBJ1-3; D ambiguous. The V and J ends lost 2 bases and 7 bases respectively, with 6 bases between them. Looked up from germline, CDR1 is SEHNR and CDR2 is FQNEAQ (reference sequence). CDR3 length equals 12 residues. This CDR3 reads CASSLTRNTIYF. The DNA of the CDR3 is TGTGCCAGCAGCTTAACCCGGAACACCATATATTTT.

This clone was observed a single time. This chain's CDR3 is CASHDISGGEQFF. CDR3 in DNA: TGCGCCAGCCATGACATTTCCGGAGGTGAGCAGTTCTTC. This rearrangement joins TRBV5-1 to TRBJ2-1; D may be TRBD2 (5 bases). The CDR3 consists of 13 residues. With 7 bases removed from V and 9 bases from J, the gap between germline ends came to 17 bases. CDR1 and CDR2 (germline): SGHRS, YFSETQ. Using reference TRBV5-1 and TRBJ2-1 for the parts outside the CDR3, the full variable domain is KAGVTQTPRYLIKTRGQQVTLSCSPISGHRSVSWYQQTPGQGLQFLFEYFSETQRNKGNFPGRFSGRQFSNSRSEMNVSTLELGDSALYLCASHDISGGEQFFGPGTRLTVL.

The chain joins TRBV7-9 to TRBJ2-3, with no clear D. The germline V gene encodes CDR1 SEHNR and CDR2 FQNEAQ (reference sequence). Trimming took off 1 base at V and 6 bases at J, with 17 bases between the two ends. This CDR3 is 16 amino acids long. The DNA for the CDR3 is TGTGCCAGCAGCTTAGGGGCAGTTTCGGTTGGGGATACGCAGTATTTT. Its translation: CASSLGAVSVGDTQYF.